This T cell receptor (beta chain) comes out of a study of metastatic and nonmetastatic thyroid tumors. As for the study in general: The authors compared repertoires across blood and tumor or nodule tissue from malignant and benign thyroid patients.

V lost 1 base and J lost 4, with 10 bases in between. Germline loops: CDR1 SGHAT, CDR2 FQNNGV. This CDR3 contains 14 residues. This clone was seen many times. Its antigen is undetermined. Study-wide results and caveats: Malignant thyroid tumors reportedly had TCR beta diversity that was significantly higher than in benign nodules, in blood and tumor.

The entire patient cohort was treatment-naive prior to thyroid surgery. Original processing methods: To classify distant metastasis in papillary thyroid cancer, a model was built from CDR3 differences across clinicopathological groups. TCRdb re-called clones from the PCR reads using MiXCR. TCRdb, not the authors, supplied the V and J calls. Of roughly 28,000 clones detected, 20% to 25% appear once; the ten largest clones hold 39%. This rearrangement joins TRBV11-2 to TRBJ1-1; D perhaps matches TRBD1 (5 bases). The receptor's source is a female donor with papillary thyroid cancer or a benign thyroid nodule (not recorded which). Some clones in this sample may be carry-over from other donors' samples. The sample consisted of blood. The CDR3 DNA sequence: TGTGCCAGCAGCTTAGGATTGGGGCGCACTGAAGCTTTCTTT. Translation gives CASSLGLGRTEAFF.